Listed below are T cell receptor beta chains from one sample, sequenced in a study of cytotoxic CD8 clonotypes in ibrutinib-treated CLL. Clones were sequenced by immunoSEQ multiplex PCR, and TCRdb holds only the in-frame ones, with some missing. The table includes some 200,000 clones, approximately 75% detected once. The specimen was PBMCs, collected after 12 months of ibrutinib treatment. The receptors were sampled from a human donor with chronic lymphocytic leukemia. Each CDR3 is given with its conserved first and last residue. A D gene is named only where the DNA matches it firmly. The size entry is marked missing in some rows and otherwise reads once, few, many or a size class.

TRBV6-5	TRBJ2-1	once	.	TGTGCCAGCAGTTACTTAGCAGGGCTTTACAATGAGCAGTTCTTC	CASSYLAGLYNEQFF
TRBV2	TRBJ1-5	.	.	TGTGCCAGCAGTGCGCCCACAGGAGGCAATCGGCCCCAGCATTTT	CASSAPTGGNRPQHF
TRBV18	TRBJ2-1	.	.	TGTGCCAGCTCACCACCGGGCTGGGACAATGAGCAGTTCTTC	CASSPPGWDNEQFF
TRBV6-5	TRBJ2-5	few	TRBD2	TGTGCCAGCAGTTACTCACGGACTAGGCCAACCCAGTACTTC	CASSYSRTRPTQYF
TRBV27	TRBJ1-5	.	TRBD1	TGTGCTCAACACAGGGGGCTGAAACAGCCCCAGCATTTT	CAQHRGLKQPQHF
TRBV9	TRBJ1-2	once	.	TGTGCCAGCAGCGTAGGCGCCGGGGGCGCGGGTCGGAACTATGGCTACACCTTC	CASSVGAGGAGRNYGYTF
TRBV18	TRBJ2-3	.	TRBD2	TGTGCCAGCTCAGAACCCAGACTAGCGGGAACAGATACGCAGTATTTT	CASSEPRLAGTDTQYF
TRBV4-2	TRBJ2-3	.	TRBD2	TGTGCCAGCAGCCAAGTAGGCGGGGGGGCCCCAGATACGCAGTATTTT	CASSQVGGGAPDTQYF
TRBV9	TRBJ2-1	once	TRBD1	TGTGCCAGCAGCCCAGGGACAGGACTTTACAATGAGCAGTTCTTC	CASSPGTGLYNEQFF
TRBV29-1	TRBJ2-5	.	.	TGCAGCGTTGACTTGGGGAGTGGGGGAGAGACCCAGTACTTC	CSVDLGSGGETQYF
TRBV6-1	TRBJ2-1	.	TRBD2	TGTGCCAGCAATATAGCGGGGGGGAATGAGCAGTTCTTC	CASNIAGGNEQFF
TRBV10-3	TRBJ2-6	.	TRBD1	TGTGCCATCAGTGAGGGGACAGGTGTGATGAGTGGGGCCAACGTCCTGACTTTC	CAISEGTGVMSGANVLTF
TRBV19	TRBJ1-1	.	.	TGTGCCAGTAGTCTTGGGAACACTGAAGCTTTCTTT	CASSLGNTEAFF
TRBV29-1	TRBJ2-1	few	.	TGCAGCGTTGAACGGAACAATGAGCAGTTCTTC	CSVERNNEQFF
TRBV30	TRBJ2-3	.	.	TGTGCCTGGAGTCAAGGCACGGGGAAGGAGGCCGATACGCAGTATTTT	CAWSQGTGKEADTQYF
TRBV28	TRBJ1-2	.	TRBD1	TGTGCCAGCAGTGGGGGACAGGGTACTAACTATGGCTACACCTTC	CASSGGQGTNYGYTF
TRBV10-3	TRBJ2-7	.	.	TGTGCCATCAGTCCAACCGGGACTGGTTACGAGCAGTACTTC	CAISPTGTGYEQYF
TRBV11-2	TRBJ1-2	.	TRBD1	TGTGCCAGCAGCTTAGCCGCCGGGACAGCCTATGGCTACACCTTC	CASSLAAGTAYGYTF
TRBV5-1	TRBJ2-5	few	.	TGCGCCAGCAGCGAAGAGACCCAGTACTTC	CASSEETQYF
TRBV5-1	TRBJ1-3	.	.	TGCGCCAGCAGGCAACTTTCAGGCCCTGACACCATATATTTT	CASRQLSGPDTIYF
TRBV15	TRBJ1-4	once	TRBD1	TGTGCCACCAGCAGAGAGCCGGGACAGGGGAGTGAAAAACTGTTTTTT	CATSREPGQGSEKLFF
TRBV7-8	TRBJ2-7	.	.	TGTGCCAGCAGCTTAGCGCTGTTCCAGACAGCCAGCTCCTACGAGCAGTACTTC	CASSLALFQTASSYEQYF
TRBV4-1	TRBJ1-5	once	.	TGCGCCAGCAGCCAAGATAGGGCAGTGGGTCAGCCCCAGCATTTT	CASSQDRAVGQPQHF
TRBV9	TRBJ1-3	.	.	TGTGCCAGCAGCGGGTACGGAAACACCATATATTTT	CASSGYGNTIYF
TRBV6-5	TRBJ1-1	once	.	TGTGCCAGCAGTTACTCGCCGGGTCTGAACACTGAAGCTTTCTTT	CASSYSPGLNTEAFF
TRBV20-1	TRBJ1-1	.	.	TGCAGTGCTAGTACGCTGGGTAATTCTTTCTTT	CSASTLGNSFF
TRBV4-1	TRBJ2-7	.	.	TGCGCCAGCAGCCAGGGCGACGAGGGGAGCTCCTACGAGCAGTACTTC	CASSQGDEGSSYEQYF
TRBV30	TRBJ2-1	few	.	TGTGCCTGGAGTGGATACTACAATGAGCAGTTCTTC	CAWSGYYNEQFF
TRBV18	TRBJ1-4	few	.	TGTGCCAGCTCACTAACAAGGCGGCAGACCTTTAATGAAAAACTGTTTTTT	CASSLTRRQTFNEKLFF
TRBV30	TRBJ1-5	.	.	TGTGCCTGGAATACAGGGAGCAATCAGCCCCAGCATTTT	CAWNTGSNQPQHF
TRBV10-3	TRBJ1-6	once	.	TGTGCCATCGGGCGGGACGAGAAGAGCTCCTATAATTCACCCCTCCACTTT	CAIGRDEKSSYNSPLHF
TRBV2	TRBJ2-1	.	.	TGTGCCAGCAGTGAAGGGGTAGATCTATCCTACAATGAGCAGTTCTTC	CASSEGVDLSYNEQFF
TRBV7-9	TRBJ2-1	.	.	TGTGCCAGCAGCGTTCAAGGGGTGGTCAATGAGCAGTTCTTC	CASSVQGVVNEQFF
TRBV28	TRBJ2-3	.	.	TGTGCCAGCAGTTCCCCTCCTAGCGTGGGCACAAATACGCAGTATTTT	CASSSPPSVGTNTQYF
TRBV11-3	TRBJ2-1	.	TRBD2	TGTGCCAGCAGCCCCAGCGGGGAGGGGGAGCAGTTCTTC	CASSPSGEGEQFF
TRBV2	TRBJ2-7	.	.	TGTGCCAGCAGTGATGCGGTGATATCCTACGAGCAGTACTTC	CASSDAVISYEQYF
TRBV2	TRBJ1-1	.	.	TGTGCCAGCAGTGAAAGACATTACACTGAAGCTTTCTTT	CASSERHYTEAFF
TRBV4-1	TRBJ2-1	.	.	TGCGCCAGCAGCCGCGGACTGGGCAATGAGCAGTTCTTC	CASSRGLGNEQFF
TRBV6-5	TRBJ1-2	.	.	TGTGCCAGCAGTGCCCAGGGAGGAGGTAGCGGCTACACCTTC	CASSAQGGGSGYTF
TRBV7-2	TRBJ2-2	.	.	TGTGCCAGCAGCTTAGGAGACCACGGGAACACCGGGGAGCTGTTTTTT	CASSLGDHGNTGELFF
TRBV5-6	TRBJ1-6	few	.	TGTGCCAGCAGCTTGGCTGGCAGGGTCTATAATTCACCCCTCCACTTT	CASSLAGRVYNSPLHF
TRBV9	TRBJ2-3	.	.	TGTGCCAGCAGCGTCATAGGACGGAATCCCACAGATACGCAGTATTTT	CASSVIGRNPTDTQYF
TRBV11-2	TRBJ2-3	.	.	TGTGCCAGCAGGGTAGCCAGCACAGATACGCAGTATTTT	CASRVASTDTQYF
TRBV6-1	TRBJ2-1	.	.	TGTGCCAGCACCGAAGTCGGCTACAATGAGCAGTTCTTC	CASTEVGYNEQFF
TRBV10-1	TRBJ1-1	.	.	TGCGCCACTAACCCCTGCAGGGTGAACACTGAAGCTTTCTTT	CATNPCRVNTEAFF
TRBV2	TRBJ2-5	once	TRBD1	TGTGCCAGCAGCTGGGACAGGGAGGTAGGGGGTCAAGAGACCCAGTACTTC	CASSWDREVGGQETQYF
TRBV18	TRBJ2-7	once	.	TGTGCCAGCTCACCATCCGACGGCGCCTACGAGCAGTACTTC	CASSPSDGAYEQYF
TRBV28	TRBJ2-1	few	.	TGTGCCAGCAGTTCCCCTCTATACAATGAGCAGTTCTTC	CASSSPLYNEQFF
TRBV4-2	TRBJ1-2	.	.	TGTGCCAGCAGCCAACTCGGAATTAGTTCTAACTATGGCTACACCTTC	CASSQLGISSNYGYTF
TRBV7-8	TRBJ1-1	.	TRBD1	TGTGCCAGCAGCGGACAGCGGGACAGGGGTCCCCCGGGAGACACTGAAGCTTTCTTT	CASSGQRDRGPPGDTEAFF
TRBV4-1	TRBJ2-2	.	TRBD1	TGCGCCAGCAGAGCCGGGACAGGGGGCGCGTGGACCGGGGAGCTGTTTTTT	CASRAGTGGAWTGELFF
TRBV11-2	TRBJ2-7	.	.	TGTGCCAGCAGCTTTGGGGGGCTCGCCTACGAGCAGTACTTC	CASSFGGLAYEQYF
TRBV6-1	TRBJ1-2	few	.	TGTGCCAGCAGCCCCGGGGCAGGGAACAACTATGGCTACACCTTC	CASSPGAGNNYGYTF
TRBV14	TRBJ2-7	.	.	TGTGCCAGCAGCCAAGTAGCAGGGGGGTCCTACGAGCAGTACTTC	CASSQVAGGSYEQYF
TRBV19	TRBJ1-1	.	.	TGTGCCAGTAGATTATCCTCGGGACACCCGAACACTGAAGCTTTCTTT	CASRLSSGHPNTEAFF
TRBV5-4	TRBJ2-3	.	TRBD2	TGTGCCAGCAGCATTGGACTAGCGACAGATACGCAGTATTTT	CASSIGLATDTQYF
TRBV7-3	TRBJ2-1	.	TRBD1	TGTGCCAGCAGCTTAACTGGACAGGGGGCGGTTGAGCAGTTCTTC	CASSLTGQGAVEQFF
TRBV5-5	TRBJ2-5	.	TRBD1	TGTGCCAGCAGCTTGAGACAGGGGGAATCCCAAGAGACCCAGTACTTC	CASSLRQGESQETQYF
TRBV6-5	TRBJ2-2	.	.	TGTGCCAGCAGTTACTGGGGTAGCACCGGGGAGCTGTTTTTT	CASSYWGSTGELFF